This entry concerns a single TCR beta chain. Antigen specificity is unknown. The data were taken from a study of graft-versus-host responses after intestinal transplantation. As for the study in general: Each recipient received a multivisceral, liver-intestinal, or isolated intestinal graft. Anti-thymocyte globulin induction, then tacrolimus and steroids for around 3 years, went to all recipients. Study results and limitations: GvH clones were found in recipient marrow; some appeared first in ileum or blood. The study associated peak circulating GvH clone levels with early post-transplant HvG declines.

Sequenced by immunoSEQ multiplex PCR; TCRdb stores in-frame clones only, minus some. The sample gives tens of thousands of clones, 91% of which show up once; approximately 0.54% is in the top ten. V lost 6 bases and J 5 bases, leaving 9 bases between the germline ends. Germline loops: CDR1 LNHDA, CDR2 SQIVND (reference sequence). The CDR3 covers 12 residues. The chain joins TRBV19 to TRBJ2-3; D is perhaps TRBD2 (6 bases). This clonotype was obtained from a human donor who received an intestinal transplant. Sequences were derived from unstimulated CD8+ T cells sorted from spleen or lymph node cells, sampled before intestinal transplant. CDR3 DNA: TGTGCCAGTAGGGGGGGAGGAGATACGCAGTATTTT. It encodes CASRGGGDTQYF. The full variable domain, in which reference TRBV19 and TRBJ2-3 provide the parts outside the CDR3, is DGGITQSPKYLFRKEGQNVTLSCEQNLNHDAMYWYRQDPGQGLRLIYYSQIVNDFQKGDIAEGYSVSREKKESFPLTVTSAQKNPTAFYLCASRGGGDTQYFGPGTRLTVL.